One and the same sample provided the 9 T cell receptor beta chains below, sequenced in a study of prognosis after radiotherapy for stage I lung cancer. Two rounds of multiplex PCR amplified TCR beta CDR3 from genomic DNA. Used in first-round PCR were primers specific to each TRBV and TRBJ gene. In TCRdb, the multiplex PCR reads were re-called with MiXCR into one record per CDR3 protein. The sample contains just over 30,000 distinct CDR3 sequences, about 30% of which appear only once. The sample consisted of PBMCs, taken before or after stereotactic body radiation therapy (not recorded which). The receptor source for this set is a donor over 45 with non-small cell lung cancer.

The chain couples TRBV12-3 or TRBV12-4 to TRBJ1-2; D is unresolved. V lost 6 bases to trimming and J lost 5 bases, with 19 bases between them. This CDR3 comprises 15 residues. The CDR3 loop is CASSPIQWADYGYTF. As DNA, the CDR3 is TGTGCCAGCAGCCCGATTCAGTGGGCGGATTATGGCTACACCTTC.

Note on this clonotype: This could be a read error, since a much larger clone is one nucleotide away. V gene TRBV7-8 combines with J gene TRBJ2-1, with TRBD2 matching 8 bases. The CDR3 is 17 amino acids. The germline V gene encodes CDR1 SGHVS and CDR2 FQNEAQ. The CDR3 DNA follows: TGTGCCAGCAGCTTAGCGTTGGGCCTAGCGGGCTACAATGAGCAGTTATTC. This sequence encodes CASSLALGLAGYNEQLF.

The chain is built from TRBV20-1 and TRBJ1-4; D gene ambiguous. Germline CDR1 reads DFQATT; CDR2 reads SNEGSKA (reference sequence). V shed 2 bases and J shed 8 bases, with 18 bases lying between them. CDR3 size: 15 residues. CDR3 residues: CSARPPVVVREKLFF. In nucleotides, the CDR3 is TGCAGTGCTAGACCGCCCGTGGTGGTGAGGGAAAAACTGTTTTTT.

Concerning this clonotype: Germline is not matched at one junction end, which may reflect a read error. The V call is TRBV5-1, the J call TRBJ1-5; the D gene is possibly TRBD1 (5 bases). The CDR3 is 16 amino acids. Germline loops: CDR1 SGHRS, CDR2 YFSETQ. The CDR3 nucleotides read TGCGCCAGCAGTCCGGGTCTGGGACCTAGCAATCATCCCCAGCATTTT. Translating it yields CASSPGLGPSNHPQHF.

This clonotype was recorded many times. The chain employs TRBV2 and TRBJ2-3; D is uncertain. Germline V gives CDR1 SNHLY, CDR2 FYNNEI. There are 12 residues in the CDR3. The V end lost 5 bases, the J end lost 1 base, and 4 bases lay between the germline ends. Here the CDR3 DNA reads TGTGCCAGCAGTATGGGCACAGATACGCAGTATTTT. Translated: CASSMGTDTQYF.

This clonotype was detected many times. This chain connects TRBV12-3 or TRBV12-4 to TRBJ2-5, with a weak D call TRBD2 (6 bases). CDR3 length equals 13 residues. Trimming shortened V by 2 bases and J by 4 bases, and 8 bases separated the two germline ends. CDR3 in amino acids: CASSLRGGETQYF. The CDR3 DNA reads as TGTGCCAGCAGTTTAAGGGGAGGAGAGACCCAGTACTTC.

This clonotype was observed many times. With a much larger clone just one base away, this may be a read error. The CDR3 here is CASSHVYGQYF. CDR3 nucleotide sequence: TGTGCCAGCAGTCATGTCTACGGGCAGTACTTC. The chain recombines TRBV6-1 with TRBJ2-7; D unclear. Per germline, CDR1 MNHNS and CDR2 SASEGT. The CDR3 spans 11 residues.

This clonotype was observed many times. CDR3 coding DNA: TGTGCCAGCAGTTTCATTTCATCGCAAATCCGGGACAGGGGAAGTAGCAATCAGCCCCAGCATTTT. Translated: CASSFISSQIRDRGSSNQPQHF. This sequence joins TRBV28 and TRBJ1-5, with 10 bases identical to TRBD1. J was trimmed by 0 bases and V by 3 bases; bases with no gene match: 20. Germline values: CDR1 MDHEN, CDR2 SYDVKM. The CDR3 has 22 amino acids.

This clonotype came up many times. The chain couples TRBV12-3 or TRBV12-4 to TRBJ1-4, with TRBD1 matching 8 bases. The CDR3 has 14 amino acids. The junction had 6 bases not matched to a gene; V was cut back by 7 bases and J by 5 bases. CDR3: CASTWTGLNEKLFF. CDR3 nucleotide sequence: TGTGCCAGCACCTGGACAGGGTTGAATGAAAAACTGTTTTTT.